Sequencing of this T cell receptor beta chain was carried out in a study of graft-versus-host responses after intestinal transplantation (dated by TCRdb to the early 2020s). Regarding the study in general: The transplants that recipients received were multivisceral, liver-intestinal, or isolated intestinal. Every recipient was given anti-thymocyte globulin induction, followed by about 3 years of maintenance tacrolimus and steroids. Graft-versus-host and host-versus-graft alloreactive T cell clones were tracked in the graft, circulation and bone marrow after intestinal transplantation using bulk TCR-beta CDR3 sequencing. Alloreactive clones were identified by sequencing pre-transplant mixed lymphocyte reaction products and comparing them with unstimulated pre-transplant donor and recipient T cells. Of the 20 to 25 intestinal transplant recipients enrolled in the cohort, one of whom was a retransplant, a few patients without pretransplant specimens were excluded. A peak of at least 4% donor T cells among recipient peripheral blood mononuclear cells was the definition used for donor T cell macrochimerism. Rather than being sequenced by the commercial service, samples from a few later patients were sequenced in-house on an Illumina MiSeq and processed with MiXCR.

Results and caveats for the whole study, not just this receptor: Peak levels of circulating GvH clones were associated with declines in HvG clones early after transplant. In the allografts of patients with donor T cell macrochimerism, GvH to HvG T cell clonal ratios were high. GvH clones were detected in recipient bone marrow, and some of these GvH clones were observed earlier in ileal mucosa or blood, consistent with an intestinal mucosal origin. Conclusions were limited by the relatively low number and heterogeneity of intestinal transplant patients.

Note on this clone: The antigen it recognizes is unknown. Base qualities were left out, and no much larger clone turns up one base away.

In light of the paper, this sample's time point label describes: cells obtained before transplantation from donor or recipient. CD3+CD4+ and CD3+CD8+ populations were FACS-sorted from unstimulated pre-transplant donor and recipient cells taken from spleen or lymph nodes. The library was generated by the immunoSEQ multiplex PCR assay. In most patients, genomic DNA was isolated using the Qiagen DNeasy Blood and Tissue Kit and sent frozen to Adaptive Biotechnologies for TCR sequencing. High-throughput TCR-beta CDR3 sequencing of genomic DNA from most patients was performed by Adaptive Biotechnologies. The study's processing was this. Adaptive's ImmunoSEQ software supplied the TCR sequencing data for about 18 patients, while MiXCR and VDJtools were used to process a few other patients. To correct CD4 versus CD8 sorting errors, sequences present in both subsets at a frequency ratio below 5:1 were removed. CDR3 nucleotide sequences shared between donor and recipient were removed because their origin could not be assigned. At least 2-fold expansion over unstimulated cells and a minimum CFSE-low frequency of 0.002% (template counts) or 0.001% (read counts) were required for clones to be classified as alloreactive. A clone was considered mappable if detected in the sequenced pre-transplant spleen, lymph node, or MLR CFSE-low populations of the donor or recipient. The cumulative frequency of alloreactive clones was calculated as a percentage of all sequences, weighted by copy number. TCRdb obtained this table from immuneACCESS and retained in-frame rearrangements with V and J assigned. These tables miss some clones; where compared with another copy, unresolved V genes account for less than half of the shortfall, and the remainder is unexplained. D and trimming come from the DNA, and the V and J calls and clone size come from that table. Across this sample there are over 80,000 clones, with around 91% seen only once. Under 0.2% of the sample belongs to the ten largest clones.

Unmatched junction bases come to 5, with V trimmed by 3 bases and J by 2 bases. CDR1 SEHNR and CDR2 FQNEAQ are derived from the germline V gene (reference sequence). Including the terminal cysteine and phenylalanine, the CDR3 comprises 15 residues. Only the CDR3 portion is preserved as DNA: 45 bases, with reading frame beginning at the first base. This clonotype was sampled from a human donor who was the organ donor for an intestinal transplant. This receptor chain uses TRBV7-9 and TRBJ2-3; 7 bases in the junction line up with TRBD2. Specimen: unstimulated CD4+ T cells sorted from spleen or lymph node cells, collected before transplant. The DNA sequence is given as TGTGCCAGCAGCTTGAGCGGACTAGACACAGATACGCAGTATTTT. This gives the protein CASSLSGLDTDTQYF.